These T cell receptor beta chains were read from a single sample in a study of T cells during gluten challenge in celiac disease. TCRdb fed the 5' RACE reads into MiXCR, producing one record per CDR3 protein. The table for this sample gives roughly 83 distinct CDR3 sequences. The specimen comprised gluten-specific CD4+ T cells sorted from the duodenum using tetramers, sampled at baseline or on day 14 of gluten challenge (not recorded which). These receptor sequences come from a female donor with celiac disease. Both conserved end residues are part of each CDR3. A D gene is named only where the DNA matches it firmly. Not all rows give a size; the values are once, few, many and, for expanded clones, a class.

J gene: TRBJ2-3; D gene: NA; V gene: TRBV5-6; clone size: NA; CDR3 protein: CASSLVPGRGGTQYF; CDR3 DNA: TGTGCCAGCAGCTTGGTTCCGGGTCGAGGGGGTACGCAGTATTTT
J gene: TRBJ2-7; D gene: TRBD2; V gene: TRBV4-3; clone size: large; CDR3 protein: CASSQVAGGEQYF; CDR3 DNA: TGCGCCAGCAGCCAAGTCGCGGGGGGTGAGCAGTACTTC
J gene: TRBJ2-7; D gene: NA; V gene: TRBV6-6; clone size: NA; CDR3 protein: CASSQDSLRSYEQYF; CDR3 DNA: TGTGCCAGCAGTCAGGACAGTCTACGGTCCTACGAGCAGTACTTC
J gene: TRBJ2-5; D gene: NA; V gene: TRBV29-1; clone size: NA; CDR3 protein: CSVEWGWQETQYF; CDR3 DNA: TGCAGCGTTGAATGGGGGTGGCAAGAGACCCAGTACTTC
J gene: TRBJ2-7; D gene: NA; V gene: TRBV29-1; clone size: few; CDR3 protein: CSVEVGRGGEQYF; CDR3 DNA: TGCAGCGTTGAAGTGGGCAGGGGCGGCGAGCAGTACTTC
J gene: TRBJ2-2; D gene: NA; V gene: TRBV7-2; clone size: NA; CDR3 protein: CASSFSGSAGELFF; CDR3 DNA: TGTGCCAGCAGCTTCTCGGGTAGCGCCGGGGAGCTGTTTTTT
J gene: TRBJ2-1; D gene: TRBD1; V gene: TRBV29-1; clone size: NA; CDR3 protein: CSVWTGGFNEQFF; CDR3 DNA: TGCAGCGTCTGGACAGGGGGCTTCAATGAGCAGTTCTTC
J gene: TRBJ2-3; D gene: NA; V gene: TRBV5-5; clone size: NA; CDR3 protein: CASSLVGHITDTQYF; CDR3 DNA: TGTGCCAGCAGCTTGGTCGGACATATCACAGATACGCAGTATTTT
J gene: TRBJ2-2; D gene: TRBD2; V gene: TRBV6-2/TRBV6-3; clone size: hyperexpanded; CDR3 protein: CASSPSGRLPNFNTGELFF; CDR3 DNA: TGTGCCAGCAGTCCTAGCGGGAGGCTCCCGAATTTTAACACCGGGGAGCTGTTTTTT
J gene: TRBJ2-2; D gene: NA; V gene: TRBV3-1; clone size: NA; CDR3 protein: CASSQALSGELFF; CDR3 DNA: TGTGCCAGCAGCCAAGCGTTATCCGGGGAGCTGTTTTTT
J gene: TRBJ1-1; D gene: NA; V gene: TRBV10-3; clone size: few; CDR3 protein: CAISEGQELEAFF; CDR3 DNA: TGTGCCATCAGTGAGGGACAAGAATTAGAAGCTTTCTTT
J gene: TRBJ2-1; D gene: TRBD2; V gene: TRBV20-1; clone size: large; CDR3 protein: CSSLAGGPYNEQFF; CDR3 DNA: TGCAGTTCCCTAGCGGGAGGGCCCTACAATGAGCAGTTCTTC
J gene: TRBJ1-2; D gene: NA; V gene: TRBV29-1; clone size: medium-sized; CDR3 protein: CSESSGAGYTF; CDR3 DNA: TGCAGCGAATCTTCGGGGGCTGGCTACACCTTC
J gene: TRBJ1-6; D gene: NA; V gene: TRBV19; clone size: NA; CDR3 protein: CASSLRTGNSPLHF; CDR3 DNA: TGTGCCAGTAGTCTGCGGACTGGGAATTCACCCCTCCACTTT
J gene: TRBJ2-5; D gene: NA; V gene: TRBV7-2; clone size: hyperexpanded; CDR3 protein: CASSLRTRDFGTQYF; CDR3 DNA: TGTGCCAGCAGCTTGCGCACACGGGATTTTGGGACCCAGTACTTC
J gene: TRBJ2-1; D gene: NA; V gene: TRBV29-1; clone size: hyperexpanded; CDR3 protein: CSVLRDWTDNEQFF; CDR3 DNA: TGCAGCGTGCTGCGGGACTGGACGGACAATGAGCAGTTCTTC
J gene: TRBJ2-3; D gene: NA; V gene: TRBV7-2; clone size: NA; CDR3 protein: CASRVRALGADTQYF; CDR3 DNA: TGTGCCAGCAGAGTAAGGGCTCTTGGTGCAGATACGCAGTATTTT
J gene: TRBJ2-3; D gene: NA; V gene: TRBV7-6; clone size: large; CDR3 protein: CASSWLSGTDTQYF; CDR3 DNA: TGTGCCAGTAGCTGGCTTTCTGGCACAGATACGCAGTATTTT
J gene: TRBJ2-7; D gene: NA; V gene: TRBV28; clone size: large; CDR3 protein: CASIDQSGLSYEQYF; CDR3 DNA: TGTGCCAGCATCGACCAAAGTGGGCTTTCCTACGAGCAGTACTTC
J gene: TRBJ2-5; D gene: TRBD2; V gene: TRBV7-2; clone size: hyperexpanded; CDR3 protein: CASSIRTRGAETQYF; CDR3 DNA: TGTGCCAGCAGCATCCGGACTAGGGGCGCGGAGACCCAGTACTTC
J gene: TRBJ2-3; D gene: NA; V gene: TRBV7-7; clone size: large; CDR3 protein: CASSFLAGGDTQYF; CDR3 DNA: TGTGCCAGCAGCTTTCTCGCGGGTGGGGATACGCAGTATTTT
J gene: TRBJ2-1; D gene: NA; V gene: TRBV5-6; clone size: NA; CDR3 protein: CASSLVHLYNKQFF; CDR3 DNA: TGTGCCAGCAGCTTGGTCCACCTGTACAATAAGCAGTTCTTC
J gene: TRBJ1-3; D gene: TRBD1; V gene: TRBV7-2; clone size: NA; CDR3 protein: CASSLRTGDGNTIYF; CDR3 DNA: TGTGCCAGCAGCTTAAGGACAGGGGATGGAAACACCATATATTTT
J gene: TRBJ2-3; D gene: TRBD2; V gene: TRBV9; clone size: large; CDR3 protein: CASSVVGTSVDTQYF; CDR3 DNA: TGTGCCAGCAGCGTAGTCGGGACTAGCGTAGATACGCAGTATTTT
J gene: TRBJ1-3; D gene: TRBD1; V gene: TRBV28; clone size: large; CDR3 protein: CASSWTGLSGNTIYF; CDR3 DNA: TGTGCCAGCAGTTGGACAGGGCTCTCTGGAAACACCATATATTTT
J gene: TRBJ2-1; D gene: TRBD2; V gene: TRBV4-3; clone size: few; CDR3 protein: CASSHLLAGDYNEQFF; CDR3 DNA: TGCGCCAGCAGCCACCTACTAGCGGGGGACTACAATGAGCAGTTCTTC